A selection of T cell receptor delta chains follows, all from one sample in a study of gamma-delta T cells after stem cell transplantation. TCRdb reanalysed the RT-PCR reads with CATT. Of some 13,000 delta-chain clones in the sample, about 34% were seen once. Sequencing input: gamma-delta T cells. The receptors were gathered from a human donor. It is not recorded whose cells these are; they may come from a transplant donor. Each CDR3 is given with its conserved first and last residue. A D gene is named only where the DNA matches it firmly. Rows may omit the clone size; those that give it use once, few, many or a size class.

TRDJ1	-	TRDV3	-	CAFAPPTDKLIF	TGTGCCTTTGCCCCACCGACCGATAAACTCATCTTT
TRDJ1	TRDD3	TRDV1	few	CALGELGARTGDFTDYWGDPYTDKLIF	TGTGCTCTTGGGGAACTAGGAGCTCGAACGGGGGACTTCACGGACTACTGGGGGGACCCGTACACCGATAAACTCATCTTT
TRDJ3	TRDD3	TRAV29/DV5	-	CAASFPWGIGSWDTRQMFF	TGTGCAGCAAGCTTCCCCTGGGGGATCGGGTCCTGGGACACCCGACAGATGTTTTTC
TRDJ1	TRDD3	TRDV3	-	CAFGYWLGDTNRLTDKLIF	TGTGCCTTTGGATACTGGCTGGGGGATACGAACAGACTCACCGATAAACTCATCTTT
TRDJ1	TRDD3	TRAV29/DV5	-	CAASASPPYWGIRTDKLIF	TGTGCCGCAAGCGCGTCTCCCCCGTACTGGGGGATACGTACCGATAAACTCATCTTT
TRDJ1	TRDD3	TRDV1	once	CALGEPPYWGNYTDKLIF	TGTGCTCTTGGGGAGCCCCCTTACTGGGGGAATTACACCGATAAACTCATCTTT
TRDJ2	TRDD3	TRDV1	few	CALGENPESLCWGILPAQLFF	TGTGCTCTTGGGGAAAACCCCGAATCCCTATGCTGGGGGATACTGCCAGCACAACTCTTCTTT
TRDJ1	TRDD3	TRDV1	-	CALGELCREGIRPMYTDKLIF	TGTGCTCTTGGGGAACTATGTCGGGAGGGGATACGACCTATGTACACCGATAAACTCATCTTT
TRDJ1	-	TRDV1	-	CALETPASGPLDKLIF	TGTGCTCTCGAAACGCCCGCTTCCGGGCCCTTAGATAAACTCATCTTT
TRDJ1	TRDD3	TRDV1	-	CALGGAWGIRQELIF	TGTGCTCTTGGGGGGGCTTGGGGGATACGTCAGGAACTCATCTTT
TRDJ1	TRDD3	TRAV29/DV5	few	CAASENTDSTTGGPKLLGYTDKLIF	TGTGCAGCAAGCGAAAACACAGATTCCACAACTGGGGGACCCAAGCTATTAGGGTACACCGATAAACTCATCTTT
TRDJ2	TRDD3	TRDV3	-	CALHWGIALTAQLFF	TGTGCCTTGCACTGGGGAATAGCTTTGACAGCACAACTCTTCTTT
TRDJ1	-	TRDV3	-	CAFRGISYDKLIF	TGTGCCTTTAGAGGCATTTCCTACGATAAACTCATCTTT
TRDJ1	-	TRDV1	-	CALGERLYRPDKLIF	TGTGCTCTTGGGGAACGACTTTACCGCCCCGATAAACTCATCTTT
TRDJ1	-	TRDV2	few	CACGRTGLPFPYTDKLIF	TGTGCCTGCGGACGAACTGGGCTACCATTCCCGTACACCGATAAACTCATCTTT
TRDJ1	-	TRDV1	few	CALGNRGALTPYAGGPHTQYTDKLIF	TGTGCTCTTGGGAATAGAGGTGCTTTAACCCCGTATGCCGGGGGGCCTCACACCCAGTACACCGATAAACTCATCTTT
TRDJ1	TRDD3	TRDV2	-	CACVEGYVEYPYTDKLIF	TGTGCCTGTGTTGAGGGATACGTCGAATACCCTTACACCGATAAACTCATCTTT
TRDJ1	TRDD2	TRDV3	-	CAFRSPSSVYWNTDKLIF	TGTGCCTTTAGGAGCCCTTCCTCCGTATACTGGAACACCGATAAACTCATCTTT
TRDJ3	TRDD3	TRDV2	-	CACDRLGDTWDTRQMFF	TGTGCCTGTGATCGACTGGGGGATACCTGGGACACCCGACAGATGTTTTTC
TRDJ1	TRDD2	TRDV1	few	CALGEPFPTTDKLIF	TGTGCTCTTGGGGAACCCTTTCCTACGACCGATAAACTCATCTTT
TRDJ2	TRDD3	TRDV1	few	CALGDSPTSYNQLRGIRAAQLFF	TGTGCTCTTGGGGACTCCCCGACTTCCTATAACCAACTTCGGGGGATACGGGCAGCACAACTCTTCTTT
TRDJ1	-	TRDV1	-	CALGEPVLGVYTDKLIF	TGTGCTCTTGGGGAACCCGTACTGGGTGTTTACACCGATAAACTCATCTTT
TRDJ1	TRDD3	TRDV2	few	CACEPPLTSSADWGTNNTDKLIF	TGTGCCTGTGAACCACCCCTTACCTCTTCAGCTGACTGGGGGACCAACAACACCGATAAACTCATCTTT
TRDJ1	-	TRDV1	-	CALGEIPGPDKLIF	TGTGCTCTTGGGGAAATTCCGGGGCCCGATAAACTCATCTTT
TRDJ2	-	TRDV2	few	CACDTAKEYGTAQLFF	TGTGCCTGTGACACCGCAAAAGAGTACGGGACAGCACAACTCTTCTTT
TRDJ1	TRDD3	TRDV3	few	CASRRLPVLGAWYTDKLIF	TGTGCCTCCCGAAGACTCCCTGTACTGGGGGCCTGGTACACCGATAAACTCATCTTT
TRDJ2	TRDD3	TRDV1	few	CALGGLKVPIQPSYRWGILKGLTAQLFF	TGTGCTCTTGGGGGCCTCAAGGTACCGATCCAACCTTCCTACCGCTGGGGGATACTTAAGGGGTTGACAGCACAACTCTTCTTT
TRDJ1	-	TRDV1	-	CALGDIQGPSCLTGGMRSDKLIF	TGTGCTCTTGGGGACATACAAGGGCCTTCCTGCCTAACTGGGGGCATGAGATCCGATAAACTCATCTTT
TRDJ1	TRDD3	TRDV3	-	CAFVGGQIHFTDTDKLIF	TGTGCCTTTGTTGGGGGACAGATACATTTCACCGACACCGATAAACTCATCTTT
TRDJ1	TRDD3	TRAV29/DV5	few	CAASGATRESGGYPYTDKLIF	TGTGCAGCAAGCGGTGCCACAAGGGAGTCTGGGGGATACCCGTACACCGATAAACTCATCTTT
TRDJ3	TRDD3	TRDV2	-	CACDTGGYSSWDTRKMFF	TGTGCCTGTGACACTGGGGGATACAGCTCCTGGGACACCCGAAAAATGTTTTTC
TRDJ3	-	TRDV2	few	CACDTESGFSWDTRQMFF	TGTGCCTGTGACACCGAATCTGGGTTCTCCTGGGACACCCGACAGATGTTTTTC
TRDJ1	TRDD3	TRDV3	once	CAVYWGRCTDKLIF	TGTGCCGTCTACTGGGGCCGATGCACCGATAAACTCATCTTT
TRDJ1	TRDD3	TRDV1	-	CALGDWGTPNDKLIF	TGTGCTCTTGGGGACTGGGGGACTCCCAACGATAAACTCATCTTT
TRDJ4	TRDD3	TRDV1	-	CALGESPSYWGIRLGGRPLIF	TGTGCTCTTGGGGAGAGTCCTTCCTACTGGGGGATACGCCTGGGTGGGAGACCCCTGATCTTT
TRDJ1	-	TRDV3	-	CAFKLSTDKLIF	TGTGCCTTTAAGCTCTCCACCGATAAACTCATCTTT
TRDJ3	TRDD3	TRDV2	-	CACDTGDTDWDTRQMFF	TGTGCCTGTGACACGGGGGATACTGACTGGGACACCCGACAGATGTTTTTC
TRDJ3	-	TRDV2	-	CACDTLLRSSWDTRQMFF	TGTGCCTGTGACACTCTACTCCGAAGCTCCTGGGACACCCGACAGATGTTTTTC
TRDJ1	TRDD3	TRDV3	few	CAMIGGYLSYTDKLIF	TGTGCCATGATTGGGGGATACCTATCGTACACCGATAAACTCATCTTT
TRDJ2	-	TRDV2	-	CACDLGTAQLFF	TGTGCCTGTGACTTGGGGACAGCCCAACTCTTCTTT
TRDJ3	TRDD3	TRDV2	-	CACDTEGDRSWDTRQMFF	TGTGCCTGTGACACCGAGGGGGATAGGTCCTGGGACACCCGACAGATGTTTTTC
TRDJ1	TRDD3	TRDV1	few	CALGVSSSYWGIRRDTDKLIF	TGTGCTCTTGGGGTTTCATCTTCCTACTGGGGGATACGGAGAGACACCGATAAACTCATCTTT
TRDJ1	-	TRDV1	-	CALGETPGRARVRGRLNGKLIF	TGTGCTCTTGGGGAAACTCCCGGGAGGGCCCGCGTACGGGGTCGCCTCAACGGTAAACTCATCTTT
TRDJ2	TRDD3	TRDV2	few	CACDTLGDKTSLTAQLFF	TGTGCCTGTGACACCCTGGGGGATAAGACCTCTTTGACAGCACAACTCTTCTTT
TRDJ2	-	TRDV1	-	CALGEVKLRTVGVLGRTAQLFF	TGTGCTCTTGGGGAAGTTAAACTACGTACCGTGGGGGTTCTAGGGAGGACAGCACAACTCTTCTTT